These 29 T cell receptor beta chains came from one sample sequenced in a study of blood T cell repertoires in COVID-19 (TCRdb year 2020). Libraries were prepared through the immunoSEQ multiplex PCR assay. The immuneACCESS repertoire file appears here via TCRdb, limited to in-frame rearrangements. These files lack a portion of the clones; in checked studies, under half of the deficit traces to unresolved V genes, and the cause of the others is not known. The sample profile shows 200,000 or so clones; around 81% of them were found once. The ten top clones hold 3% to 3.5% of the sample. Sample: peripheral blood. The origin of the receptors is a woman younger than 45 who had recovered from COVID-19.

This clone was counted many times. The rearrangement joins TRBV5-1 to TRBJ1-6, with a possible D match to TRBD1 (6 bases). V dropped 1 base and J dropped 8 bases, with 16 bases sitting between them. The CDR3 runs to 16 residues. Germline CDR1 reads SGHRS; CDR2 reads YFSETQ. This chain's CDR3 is CASSLQGPEAHSPLHF. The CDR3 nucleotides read TGCGCCAGCAGCTTGCAGGGGCCCGAGGCACATTCACCCCTCCACTTT.

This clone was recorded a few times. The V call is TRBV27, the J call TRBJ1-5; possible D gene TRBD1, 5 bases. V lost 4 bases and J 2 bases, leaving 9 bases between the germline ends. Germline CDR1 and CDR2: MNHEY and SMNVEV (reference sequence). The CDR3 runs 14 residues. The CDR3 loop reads CASSYGGGNQPQHF. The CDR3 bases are TGTGCCAGCAGTTATGGAGGGGGCAATCAGCCCCAGCATTTT.

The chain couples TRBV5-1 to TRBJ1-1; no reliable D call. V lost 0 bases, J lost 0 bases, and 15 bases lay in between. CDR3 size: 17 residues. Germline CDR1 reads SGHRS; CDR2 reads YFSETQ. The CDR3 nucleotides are TGCGCCAGCAGCTTGGCCGGAGGACCATCCTTGAACACTGAAGCTTTCTTT. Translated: CASSLAGGPSLNTEAFF. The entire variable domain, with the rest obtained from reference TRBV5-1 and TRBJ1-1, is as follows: KAGVTQTPRYLIKTRGQQVTLSCSPISGHRSVSWYQQTPGQGLQFLFEYFSETQRNKGNFPGRFSGRQFSNSRSEMNVSTLELGDSALYLCASSLAGGPSLNTEAFFGQGTRLTVV.

The CDR3 loop is CASSLQYNEQFF. DNA of the CDR3: TGTGCCAGCAGCTTACAGTACAATGAGCAGTTCTTC. The rearrangement joins TRBV11-2 to TRBJ2-1; no clear D. The CDR3 has 12 amino acids. The germline CDR1 and CDR2 sequences are SGHAT and FQNNGV. The ends were cut back, 2 bases at V and 4 bases at J, with 3 bases in the middle. Looking up the rest from reference TRBV11-2 and TRBJ2-1 gives the full variable domain: EAGVAQSPRYKIIEKRQSVAFWCNPISGHATLYWYQQILGQGPKLLIQFQNNGVVDDSQLPKDRFSAERLKGVDSTLKIQPAKLEDSAVYLCASSLQYNEQFFGPGTRLTVL.

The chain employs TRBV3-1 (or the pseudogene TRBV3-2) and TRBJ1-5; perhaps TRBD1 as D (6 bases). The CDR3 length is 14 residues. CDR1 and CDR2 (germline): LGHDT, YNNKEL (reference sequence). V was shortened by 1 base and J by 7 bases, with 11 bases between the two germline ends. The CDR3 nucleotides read TGTGCCAGCAGCCAAGGTCGACAGGCCCAGCCCCAGCATTTT. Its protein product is CASSQGRQAQPQHF.

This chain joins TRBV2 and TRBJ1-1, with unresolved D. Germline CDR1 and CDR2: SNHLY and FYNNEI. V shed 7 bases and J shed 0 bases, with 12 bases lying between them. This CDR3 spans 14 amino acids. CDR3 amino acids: CASTERGVNTEAFF. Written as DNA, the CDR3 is TGTGCCAGCACCGAACGGGGAGTGAACACTGAAGCTTTCTTT.

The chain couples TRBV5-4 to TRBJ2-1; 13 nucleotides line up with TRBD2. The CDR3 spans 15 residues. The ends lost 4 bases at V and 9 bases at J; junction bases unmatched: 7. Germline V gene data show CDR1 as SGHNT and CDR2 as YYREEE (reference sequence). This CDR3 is CASSPPTSGRGEQFF. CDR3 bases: TGTGCCAGCAGCCCCCCCACTAGCGGGAGGGGTGAGCAGTTCTTC.

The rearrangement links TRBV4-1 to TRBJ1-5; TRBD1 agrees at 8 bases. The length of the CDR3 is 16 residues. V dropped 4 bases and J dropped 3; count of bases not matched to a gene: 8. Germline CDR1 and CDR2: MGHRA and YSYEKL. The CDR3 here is CASSPGGTGDNQPQHF. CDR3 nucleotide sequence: TGCGCCAGCAGCCCCGGGGGGACAGGCGACAATCAGCCCCAGCATTTT.

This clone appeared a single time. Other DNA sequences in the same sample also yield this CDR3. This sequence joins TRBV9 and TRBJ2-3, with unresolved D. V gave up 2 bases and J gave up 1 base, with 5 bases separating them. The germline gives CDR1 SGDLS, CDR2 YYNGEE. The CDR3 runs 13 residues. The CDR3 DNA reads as TGTGCCAGCAGCGTGCAGGGCACAGATACGCAGTATTTT. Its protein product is CASSVQGTDTQYF.

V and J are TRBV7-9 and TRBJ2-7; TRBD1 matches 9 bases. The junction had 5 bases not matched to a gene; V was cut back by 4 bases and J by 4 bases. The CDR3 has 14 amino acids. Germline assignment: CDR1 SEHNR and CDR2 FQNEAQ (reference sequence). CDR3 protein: CASSSTGGQYEQYF. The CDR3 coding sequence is TGTGCCAGCAGCTCGACAGGGGGTCAGTACGAGCAGTACTTC.

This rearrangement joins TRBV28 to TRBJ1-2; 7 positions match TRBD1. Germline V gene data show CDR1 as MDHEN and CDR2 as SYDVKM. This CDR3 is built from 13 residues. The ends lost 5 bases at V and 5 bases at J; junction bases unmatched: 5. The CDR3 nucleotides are TGTGCCAGCAGTGTGACAGGGAAATATGGCTACACCTTC. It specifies CASSVTGKYGYTF.

The CDR3 DNA is TGTGCCAGCAGCTTCGGACTAGCTGGCACAGATACGCAGTATTTT. Protein: CASSFGLAGTDTQYF. The chain combines TRBV7-3 with TRBJ2-3; 8 bases agree with TRBD2. The CDR3 runs to 15 residues. Germline V gene sequence: CDR1 SGHTA, CDR2 FQGTGA. Trimming took 3 bases from V and 1 from J; bases not matched to a gene: 3.

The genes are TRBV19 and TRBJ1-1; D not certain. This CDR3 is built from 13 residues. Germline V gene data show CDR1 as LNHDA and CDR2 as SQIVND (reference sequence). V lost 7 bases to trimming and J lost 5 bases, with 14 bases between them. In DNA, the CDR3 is TGTGCCAGTACTACGTCGGGGTGGACTGAAGCTTTCTTT. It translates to CASTTSGWTEAFF.

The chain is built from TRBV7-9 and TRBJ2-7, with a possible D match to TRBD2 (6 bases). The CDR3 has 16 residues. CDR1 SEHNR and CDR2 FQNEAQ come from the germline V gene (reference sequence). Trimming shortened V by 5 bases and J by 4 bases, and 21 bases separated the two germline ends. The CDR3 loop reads CASSPGSGDSVYEQYF. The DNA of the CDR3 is TGTGCCAGCAGCCCGGGGTCGGGGGACTCCGTTTACGAGCAGTACTTC.

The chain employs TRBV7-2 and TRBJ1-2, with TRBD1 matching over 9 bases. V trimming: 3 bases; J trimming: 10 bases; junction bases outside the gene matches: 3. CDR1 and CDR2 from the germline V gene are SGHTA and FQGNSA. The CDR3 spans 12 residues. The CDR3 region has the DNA TGTGCCAGCAGCTTTCGACAGGGGGTCTACACCTTC. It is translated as CASSFRQGVYTF.

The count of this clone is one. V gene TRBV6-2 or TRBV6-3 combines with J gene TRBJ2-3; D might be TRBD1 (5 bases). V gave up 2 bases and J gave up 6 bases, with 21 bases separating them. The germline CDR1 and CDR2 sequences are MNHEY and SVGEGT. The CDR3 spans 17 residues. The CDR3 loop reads CASSYPPGHPNRDTQYF. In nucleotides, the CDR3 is TGTGCCAGCAGTTACCCGCCCGGACACCCGAACCGGGATACGCAGTATTTT.

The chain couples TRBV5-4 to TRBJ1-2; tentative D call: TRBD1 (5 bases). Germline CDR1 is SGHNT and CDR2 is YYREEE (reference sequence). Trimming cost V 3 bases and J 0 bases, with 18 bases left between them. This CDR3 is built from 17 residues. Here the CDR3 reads CASSSGGGYFSNYGYTF. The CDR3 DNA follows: TGTGCCAGCAGCTCCGGGGGGGGGTACTTCTCTAACTATGGCTACACCTTC.

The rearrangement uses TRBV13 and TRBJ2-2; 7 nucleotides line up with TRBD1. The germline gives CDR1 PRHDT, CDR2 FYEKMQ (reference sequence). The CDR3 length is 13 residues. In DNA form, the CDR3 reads TGTGTACCCGGACAGGCGGTCAACGGGGAGCTGTTTTTT. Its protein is CVPGQAVNGELFF.

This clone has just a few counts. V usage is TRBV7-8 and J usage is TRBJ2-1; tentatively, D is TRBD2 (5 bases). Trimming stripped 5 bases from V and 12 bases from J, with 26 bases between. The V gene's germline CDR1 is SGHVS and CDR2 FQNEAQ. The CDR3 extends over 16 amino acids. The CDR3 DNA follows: TGTGCCAGCAGCAAGGCAGGCCTAGAGGGTACAATGAGGCAGTTCTTC. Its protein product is CASSKAGLEGTMRQFF. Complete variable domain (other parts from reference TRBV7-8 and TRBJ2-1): GAGVSQSPRYKVAKRGQDVALRCDPISGHVSLFWYQQALGQGPEFLTYFQNEAQLDKSGLPSDRFFAERPEGSVSTLKIQRTQQEDSAVYLCASSKAGLEGTMRQFFGPGTRLTVL.

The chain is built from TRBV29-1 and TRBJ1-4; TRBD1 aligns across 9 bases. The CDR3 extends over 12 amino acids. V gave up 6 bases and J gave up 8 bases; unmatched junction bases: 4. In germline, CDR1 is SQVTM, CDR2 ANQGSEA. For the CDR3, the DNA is TGCAGCGTCAGGACAGGGGCGGAAAAACTGTTTTTT. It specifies CSVRTGAEKLFF.

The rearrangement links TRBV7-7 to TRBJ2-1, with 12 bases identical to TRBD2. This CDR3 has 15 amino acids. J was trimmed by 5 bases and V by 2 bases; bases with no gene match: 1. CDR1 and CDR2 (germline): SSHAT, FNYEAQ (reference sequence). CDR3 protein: CASSLRLAGDNEQFF. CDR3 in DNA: TGTGCCAGCAGCTTAAGACTAGCGGGAGACAATGAGCAGTTCTTC.

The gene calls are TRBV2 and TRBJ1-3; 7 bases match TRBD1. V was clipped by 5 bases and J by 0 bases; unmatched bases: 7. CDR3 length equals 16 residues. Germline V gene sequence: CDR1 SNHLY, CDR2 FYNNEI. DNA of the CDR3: TGTGCCAGCAGTCTGTACAGGGGAGTCTCTGGAAACACCATATATTTT. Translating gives CASSLYRGVSGNTIYF.

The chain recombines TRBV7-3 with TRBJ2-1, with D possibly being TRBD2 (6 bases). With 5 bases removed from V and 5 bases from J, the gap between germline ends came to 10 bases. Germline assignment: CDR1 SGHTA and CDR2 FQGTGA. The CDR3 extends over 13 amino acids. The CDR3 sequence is CASSPASDNEQFF. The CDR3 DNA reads TGTGCCAGCAGCCCCGCTAGCGACAATGAGCAGTTCTTC.

CDR3 DNA: TGTGCCAGCAGTGCCGAGAGGGACAGACTCATCCTCCACTTT. Translated: CASSAERDRLILHF. The rearrangement joins TRBV28 to TRBJ1-6; TRBD1 matches at 7 bases. Germline loops: CDR1 MDHEN, CDR2 SYDVKM. Trimming removed 5 bases from V and 15 bases from J; junction bases left unmatched: 13. The CDR3 contains 14 residues.

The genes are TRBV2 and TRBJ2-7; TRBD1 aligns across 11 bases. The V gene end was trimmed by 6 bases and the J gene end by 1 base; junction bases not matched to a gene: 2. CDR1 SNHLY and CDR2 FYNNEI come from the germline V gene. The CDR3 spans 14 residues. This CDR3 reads CASRRDRGSYEQYF. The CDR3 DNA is TGTGCCAGCAGGCGGGACAGGGGGTCCTACGAGCAGTACTTC.

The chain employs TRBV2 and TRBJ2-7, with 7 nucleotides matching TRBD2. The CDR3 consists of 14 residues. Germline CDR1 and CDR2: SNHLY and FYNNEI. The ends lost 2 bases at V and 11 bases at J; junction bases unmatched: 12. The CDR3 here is CASSENRGGTRKYF. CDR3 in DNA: TGTGCCAGCAGTGAAAATCGGGGAGGGACCCGAAAGTACTTC.

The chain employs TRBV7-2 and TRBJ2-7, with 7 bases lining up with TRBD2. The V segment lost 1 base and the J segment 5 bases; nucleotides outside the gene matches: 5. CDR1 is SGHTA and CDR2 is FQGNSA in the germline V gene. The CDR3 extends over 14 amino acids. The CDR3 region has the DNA TGTGCCAGCAGCTTAGTCGCGGGAGAACACGAGCAGTACTTC. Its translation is CASSLVAGEHEQYF.

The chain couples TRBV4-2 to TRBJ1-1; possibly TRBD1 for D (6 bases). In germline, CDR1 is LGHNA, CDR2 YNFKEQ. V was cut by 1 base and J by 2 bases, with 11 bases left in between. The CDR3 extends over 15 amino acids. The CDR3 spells CASSQGDTYNTEAFF. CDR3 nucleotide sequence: TGTGCCAGCAGCCAAGGGGACACCTACAACACTGAAGCTTTCTTT.

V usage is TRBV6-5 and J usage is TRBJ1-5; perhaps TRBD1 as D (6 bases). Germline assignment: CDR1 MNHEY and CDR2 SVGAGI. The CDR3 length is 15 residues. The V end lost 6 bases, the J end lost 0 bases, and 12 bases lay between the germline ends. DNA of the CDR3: TGTGCCAGCAGAAGGACAGATTATAGCAATCAGCCCCAGCATTTT. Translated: CASRRTDYSNQPQHF.